These 8 T cell receptor beta chains share one sample of origin, sequenced in a study of cytomegalovirus exposure and HLA in healthy donors. Profiling relied on immunoSEQ multiplex PCR, and the TCRdb table lists in-frame clones only, not all of them. The table has 95,000 to 150,000 clones, roughly 90% seen once. Sequencing input: PBMCs. These receptors came from a woman aged 18-29 years in good health and CMV-seronegative.

The J gene is TRBJ2-3, the V gene TRBV6-4, with a tentative D call TRBD2 (5 bases). The CDR3 length is 15 residues. Trimming left V 4 bases short and J 2 bases short, with 13 bases between. Germline V gene data show CDR1 as MRHNA and CDR2 as SNTAGT. The CDR3 here is CASSVGREATDTQYF. CDR3 sequence (DNA): TGTGCCAGCAGTGTAGGTCGGGAAGCCACAGATACGCAGTATTTT.

The chain has TRBV5-4 and TRBJ2-5, with D perhaps matching TRBD2 (7 bases). The germline V gene encodes CDR1 SGHNT and CDR2 YYREEE (reference sequence). The V and J ends lost 4 bases and 2 bases respectively, with 12 bases between them. The CDR3 loop spans 14 amino acids. In DNA form, the CDR3 reads TGTGCCAGCAGCGAAGGGGGGGGTCAAGAGACCCAGTACTTC. It specifies CASSEGGGQETQYF.

V and J are TRBV11-3 and TRBJ1-3, with no clear D. CDR3 size: 15 residues. Trimming removed 1 base at V and 0 bases at J, with 7 bases between. CDR1 and CDR2 from the germline V gene are SGHNT and YENEEA. The chain's CDR3 is CASSLGTNSGNTIYF. The CDR3 DNA sequence: TGTGCCAGCAGCTTAGGGACTAACTCTGGAAACACCATATATTTT.

V is TRBV11-2 and J is TRBJ2-7, with D perhaps matching TRBD2 (6 bases). The germline V gene encodes CDR1 SGHAT and CDR2 FQNNGV. Deletions cut 3 bases from V and 0 bases from J, with 18 bases between. There are 17 residues in the CDR3. The chain's CDR3 is CASSFSLPDGGSYEQYF. CDR3 nucleotides: TGTGCCAGCAGCTTTTCCCTCCCGGACGGGGGCTCCTACGAGCAGTACTTC.

The CDR3 reads CASSLESGIVAQETQYF. The DNA of the CDR3 is TGCGCCAGCAGCTTGGAGTCCGGGATCGTTGCCCAAGAGACCCAGTACTTC. The genes are TRBV5-1 and TRBJ2-5, with D possibly TRBD2 on 5 matching bases. CDR1 SGHRS and CDR2 YFSETQ come from the germline V gene. The ends were cut back, 0 bases at V and 1 base at J, with 16 bases in the middle. The CDR3 is 17 amino acids.

This clone showed up just a few times. The identical CDR3 is also encoded by other nucleotide sequences in the sample. The chain joins TRBV11-2 to TRBJ2-5, with TRBD1 matching 8 bases. The CDR3 has 13 residues. From germline, CDR1 is SGHAT and CDR2 FQNNGV. J was trimmed by 5 bases and V by 5 bases; bases with no gene match: 4. CDR3 DNA: TGTGCCAGCAGCCTTGGACAGGGTGAGACCCAGTACTTC. Protein product: CASSLGQGETQYF. The complete variable domain, with remaining parts taken from reference TRBV11-2 and TRBJ2-5, reads EAGVAQSPRYKIIEKRQSVAFWCNPISGHATLYWYQQILGQGPKLLIQFQNNGVVDDSQLPKDRFSAERLKGVDSTLKIQPAKLEDSAVYLCASSLGQGETQYFGPGTRLLVL.

This clone was recorded once. The conserved phenylalanine or tryptophan is not found at the CDR3 terminus, so this likely reflects a read error. The limits of the CDR3 on the DNA are not certain, so only TCRdb's listed CDR3 is given. The V and J genes are TRBV4-2 and TRBJ2-7; the table names TRBD1, a call not compared with the DNA. The CDR3 has 14 amino acids, counting both end residues. Germline CDR1 reads LGHNA; CDR2 reads YNFKEQ. The CDR3 sequence: CASSQGWGQGRIHL.

The DNA of the CDR3 is TGTGCCAGCAGTCCCCGACAGGGTGAATGGGGTGAGCAGTTCTTC. This sequence encodes CASSPRQGEWGEQFF. The chain couples TRBV27 to TRBJ2-1; 7 bases map to TRBD1. The CDR3 consists of 15 residues. CDR1 MNHEY and CDR2 SMNVEV come from the germline V gene (reference sequence). V shed 5 bases and J 9 bases; nucleotides not matched to a gene: 13.